Listed below are T cell receptor beta chains from one sample, sequenced in a study of beta chain features in type 1 diabetes. Sequenced by immunoSEQ multiplex PCR; TCRdb stores in-frame clones only, minus some. The sample contains fewer than 250,000 clones, roughly 14% of which appear only once. The specimen was naive CD4+ T cells from blood. Every receptor here comes from a woman aged 40 to 55 in good health. Both conserved end residues are trimmed from each CDR3.

j_call	cdr3_length	v_call	cdr3_aa
TRBJ2-3	12	TRBV7-9	ASREGSAGDTQY
TRBJ2-5	13	TRBV6-5	ASRLWRLAEETQY
TRBJ2-7	16	TRBV2	ASSESRWGGGALDEQY
TRBJ1-6	19	TRBV4-1	ASSQGSTGIGGSSYNSPLH
TRBJ1-4	12	TRBV2	ASSPPGGVEKLF
TRBJ1-2	12	TRBV15	ATSSADRNYGYT
TRBJ2-7	11	TRBV10-3	AITSPSSYEQY
TRBJ1-4	13	TRBV5-1	ASSLGSTAREKLF
TRBJ2-1	15	TRBV2	ASRESLAGVSYNEQF
TRBJ1-1	13	TRBV13	ASTHPGTLNTEAF
TRBJ2-3	15	TRBV15	ATSRFIPLNPTDTQY
TRBJ2-2	13	TRBV5-7	ASSFKERNTGELF
TRBJ1-1	12	TRBV18	ASLGSGLNTEAF
TRBJ1-3	13	TRBV7-2	ASRLTGNSGNTIY
TRBJ1-2	11	TRBV4-1	ASSLGLLGGYT
TRBJ2-1	12	TRBV11-2	ASSSYGAYNEQF
TRBJ2-5	12	TRBV19	ASSRGGRQETQY
TRBJ2-7	12	TRBV5-1	ASSRDLGLYEQY
TRBJ1-2	14	TRBV21-1	ASSKARDRRLYGYT
TRBJ1-3	14	TRBV6-5	ASSYSRGNAGNTIY
TRBJ1-3	12	TRBV27	ASSFTGAGNTIY
TRBJ2-3	12	TRBV5-4	ATLPEAFSDTQY
TRBJ1-1	14	TRBV9	ASSKREQGARTEAF
TRBJ2-1	11	TRBV5-1	ASSINGGNEQF
TRBJ2-1	9	TRBV7-2	ATGGLEEQF
TRBJ1-6	13	TRBV21-1	ASSKIQGANSPLH
TRBJ1-4	12	TRBV19	ASKRDATNEKLF
TRBJ2-7	13	TRBV18	ASSPFGQVFDEQY